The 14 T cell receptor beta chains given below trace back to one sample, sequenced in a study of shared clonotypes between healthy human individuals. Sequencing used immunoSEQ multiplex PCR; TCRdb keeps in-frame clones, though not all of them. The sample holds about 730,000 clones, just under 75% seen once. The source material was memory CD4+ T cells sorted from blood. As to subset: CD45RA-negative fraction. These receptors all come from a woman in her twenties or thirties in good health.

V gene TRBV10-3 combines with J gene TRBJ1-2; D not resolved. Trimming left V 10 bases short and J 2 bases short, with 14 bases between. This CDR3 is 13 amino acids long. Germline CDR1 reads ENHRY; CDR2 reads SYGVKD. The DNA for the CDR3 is TGTGCCACCGCGGACGGTGGGAACTATGGCTACACCTTC. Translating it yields CATADGGNYGYTF.

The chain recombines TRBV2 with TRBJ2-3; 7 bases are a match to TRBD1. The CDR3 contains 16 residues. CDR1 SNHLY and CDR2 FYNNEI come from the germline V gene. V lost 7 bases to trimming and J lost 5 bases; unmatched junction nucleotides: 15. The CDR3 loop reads CASNRGGGSRIDTQYF. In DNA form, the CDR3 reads TGTGCCAGCAACAGAGGGGGCGGCAGTCGTATAGATACGCAGTATTTT. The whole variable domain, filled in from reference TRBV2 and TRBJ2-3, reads EPEVTQTPSHQVTQMGQEVILRCVPISNHLYFYWYRQILGQKVEFLVSFYNNEISEKSEIFDDQFSVERPDGSNFTLKIRSTKLEDSAMYFCASNRGGGSRIDTQYFGPGTRLTVL.

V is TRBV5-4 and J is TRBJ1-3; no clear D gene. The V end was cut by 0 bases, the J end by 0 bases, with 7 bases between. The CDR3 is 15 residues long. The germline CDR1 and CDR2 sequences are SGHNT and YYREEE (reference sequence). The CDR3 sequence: CASSLAYSSGNTIYF. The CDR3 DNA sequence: TGTGCCAGCAGCTTGGCTTACAGCTCTGGAAACACCATATATTTT.

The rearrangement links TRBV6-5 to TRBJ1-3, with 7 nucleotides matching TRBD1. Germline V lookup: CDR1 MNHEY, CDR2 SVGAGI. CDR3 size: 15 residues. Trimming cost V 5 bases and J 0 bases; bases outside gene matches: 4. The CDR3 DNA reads TGTGCCAGCAGTCCCGACAGGGCCTCTGGAAACACCATATATTTT. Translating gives CASSPDRASGNTIYF.

CDR3 region: CASSMSGRYGYTF. CDR3 in DNA: TGCGCCAGCAGTATGAGTGGGCGCTATGGCTACACCTTC. The V call is TRBV10-1, the J call TRBJ1-2; D is ambiguous. The germline V and J ends were trimmed by 5 bases and 4 bases, with 11 bases remaining between them. Germline loops: CDR1 WNHNN, CDR2 SYGVQD (reference sequence). The CDR3 totals 13 residues.

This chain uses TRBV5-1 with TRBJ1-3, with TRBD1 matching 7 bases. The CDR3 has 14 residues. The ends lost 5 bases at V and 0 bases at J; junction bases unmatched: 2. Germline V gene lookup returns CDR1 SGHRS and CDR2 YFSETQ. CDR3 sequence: CASRGTDSGNTIYF. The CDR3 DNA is TGCGCCAGCAGAGGGACAGACTCTGGAAACACCATATATTTT.

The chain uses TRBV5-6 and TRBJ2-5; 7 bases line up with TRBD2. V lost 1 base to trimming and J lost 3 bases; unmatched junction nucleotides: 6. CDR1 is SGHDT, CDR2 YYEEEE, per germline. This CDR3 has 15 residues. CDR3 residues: CASSLLGGREETQYF. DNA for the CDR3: TGTGCCAGCAGCTTGCTTGGGGGGAGGGAAGAGACCCAGTACTTC.

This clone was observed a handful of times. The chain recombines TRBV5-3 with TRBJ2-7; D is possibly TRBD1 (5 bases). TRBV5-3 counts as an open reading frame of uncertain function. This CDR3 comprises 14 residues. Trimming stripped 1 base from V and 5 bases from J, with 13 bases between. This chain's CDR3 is CARSLLGAAHEQYF. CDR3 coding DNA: TGTGCCAGAAGCTTGTTAGGGGCGGCCCACGAGCAGTACTTC.

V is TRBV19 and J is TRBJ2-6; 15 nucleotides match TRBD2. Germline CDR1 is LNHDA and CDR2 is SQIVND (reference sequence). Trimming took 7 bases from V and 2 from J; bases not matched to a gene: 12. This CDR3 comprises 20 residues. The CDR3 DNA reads TGTGCCAGTACTCGGGTGGGACTAGCGGGAGGTCTCGCTGGGGCCAACGTCCTGACTTTC. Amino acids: CASTRVGLAGGLAGANVLTF.

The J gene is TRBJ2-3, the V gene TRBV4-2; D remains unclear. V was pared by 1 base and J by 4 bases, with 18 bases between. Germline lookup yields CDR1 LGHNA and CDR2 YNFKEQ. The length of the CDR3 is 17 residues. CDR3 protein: CASSQGVTVWLADTQYF. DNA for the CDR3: TGTGCCAGCAGCCAAGGGGTTACGGTTTGGTTAGCAGATACGCAGTATTTT.

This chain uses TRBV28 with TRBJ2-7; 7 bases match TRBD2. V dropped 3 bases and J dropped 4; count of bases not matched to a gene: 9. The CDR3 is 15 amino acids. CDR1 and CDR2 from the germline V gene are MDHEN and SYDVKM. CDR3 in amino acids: CASSFSGFIIYEQYF. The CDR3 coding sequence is TGTGCCAGCAGTTTTAGCGGGTTTATTATTTACGAGCAGTACTTC. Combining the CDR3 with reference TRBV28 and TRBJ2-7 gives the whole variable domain DVKVTQSSRYLVKRTGEKVFLECVQDMDHENMFWYRQDPGLGLRLIYFSYDVKMKEKGDIPEGYSVSREKKERFSLILESASTNQTSMYLCASSFSGFIIYEQYFGPGTRLTVT.

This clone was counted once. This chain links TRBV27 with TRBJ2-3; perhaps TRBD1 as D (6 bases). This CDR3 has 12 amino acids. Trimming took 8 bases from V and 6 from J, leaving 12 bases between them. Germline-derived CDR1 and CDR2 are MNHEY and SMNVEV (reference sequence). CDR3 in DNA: TGTGCCAGCCACAATCAGGGGGATACGCAGTATTTT. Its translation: CASHNQGDTQYF.

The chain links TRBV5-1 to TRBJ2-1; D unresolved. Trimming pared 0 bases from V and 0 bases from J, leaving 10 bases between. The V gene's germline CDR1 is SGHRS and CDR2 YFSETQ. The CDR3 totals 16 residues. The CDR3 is CASSLVVTSSYNEQFF. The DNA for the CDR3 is TGCGCCAGCAGCTTGGTTGTTACGAGCTCCTACAATGAGCAGTTCTTC.

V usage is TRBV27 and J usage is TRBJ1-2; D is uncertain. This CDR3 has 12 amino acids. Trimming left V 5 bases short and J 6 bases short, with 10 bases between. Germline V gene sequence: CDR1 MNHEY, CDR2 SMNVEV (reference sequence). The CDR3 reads CASSPDFNGYTF. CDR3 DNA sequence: TGTGCCAGCAGTCCCGACTTTAATGGCTACACCTTC.